Listed here are 10 T cell receptor beta chains from one sample, sequenced in a study of molecular identifiers for immune sequencing clone quantification. TCRdb analysed the PCR reads with MiXCR anew, one entry per CDR3 protein. This sample has about 320,000 distinct CDR3 sequences, with about a fifth found just once. The sample was naive CD8+ T cells from blood, with Jurkat cell RNA spiked in. Subset here: FACS-sorted CD8+CD4-CCR7+CD45RA+ naive T cells. The receptors shown here come from a human donor in good health. Some libraries in this study had Jurkat cell RNA spiked in.

This clonotype was counted at least ten times. The chain is built from TRBV7-9 and TRBJ2-7, with 7 bases aligning to TRBD1. Germline V gene data show CDR1 as SEHNR and CDR2 as FQNEAQ (reference sequence). V gave up 5 bases and J gave up 4 bases; unmatched junction bases: 8. CDR3 length: 14 residues. The CDR3 nucleotides are TGTGCCAGCAGCCCCGTGACAGGGTGGTACGAGCAGTACTTC. It is translated as CASSPVTGWYEQYF. The complete variable domain, with remaining parts taken from reference TRBV7-9 and TRBJ2-7, reads DTGVSQNPRHKITKRGQNVTFRCDPISEHNRLYWYRQTLGQGPEFLTYFQNEAQLEKSRLLSDRFSAERPKGSFSTLEIQRTEQGDSAMYLCASSPVTGWYEQYFGPGTRLTVT.

This clonotype was recorded once. With a much larger clone just one base away, this may be a read error. The V call is TRBV7-9, the J call TRBJ2-5; D gene unclear. The CDR3 spans 17 residues. Germline lookup yields CDR1 SEHNR and CDR2 FQNEAQ (reference sequence). This CDR3 is CASSLLPPRPDQETQCF. CDR3 coding DNA: TGTGCCAGCAGCTTACTGCCCCCCCGCCCAGACCAAGAGACCCAGTGCTTC.

With regard to this clonotype: A much larger clone lies a single base off, so this may be a read error. The missing conserved phenylalanine or tryptophan at the end of this CDR3 makes a read error likely. This chain links TRBV7-9 with TRBJ1-1; D is unresolved. Trimming took 0 bases from V and 1 from J, leaving 6 bases between them. Germline assignment: CDR1 SEHNR and CDR2 FQNEAQ (reference sequence). The CDR3 length is 14 residues. The CDR3 sequence is CASSLARPNTEAFS. The DNA for the CDR3 is TGTGCCAGCAGCTTAGCTCGGCCGAACACTGAAGCTTTCTCT.

This clonotype was detected many times. This chain links TRBV7-6 with TRBJ2-7; TRBD1 matches 7 bases. Germline V lookup: CDR1 SGHVS, CDR2 FNYEAQ. J was trimmed by 1 base and V by 1 base; bases with no gene match: 4. The CDR3 totals 15 residues. The CDR3 region is CASSLGPGQSYEQYF. The CDR3 DNA is TGTGCCAGCAGCTTAGGCCCGGGACAGTCCTACGAGCAGTACTTC. Filled out from reference TRBV7-6 and TRBJ2-7, the complete variable domain reads GAGVSQSPRYKVTKRGQDVALRCDPISGHVSLYWYRQALGQGPEFLTYFNYEAQQDKSGLPNDRFSAERPEGSISTLTIQRTEQRDSAMYRCASSLGPGQSYEQYFGPGTRLTVT.

This clonotype was seen ten or more times. The chain uses TRBV29-1 and TRBJ2-7, with 7 positions matching TRBD2. Germline V gene lookup returns CDR1 SQVTM and CDR2 ANQGSEA. Germline trimming cut 6 bases from V and 2 bases from J; bases unmatched to any gene: 10. The CDR3 has 14 amino acids. The CDR3 DNA reads as TGCAGCGTCGCCGGGGGGAGCGGGGCCTACGAGCAGTACTTC. It yields the protein CSVAGGSGAYEQYF.

The table lists this clonotype with many counts. The chain carries TRBV4-3 and TRBJ2-7; D remains unclear. The CDR3 sequence is 14 residues long. The V end lost 0 bases, the J end lost 7 bases, and 13 bases lay between the germline ends. In germline, CDR1 is LGHNA, CDR2 YSLEER. The CDR3 region is CASSQDPGTEEQYF. DNA for the CDR3: TGCGCCAGCAGCCAAGATCCCGGAACCGAAGAGCAGTACTTC.

This clonotype has ten or more counts. This sequence joins TRBV28 and TRBJ1-1; D gene uncertain. Germline V gene sequence: CDR1 MDHEN, CDR2 SYDVKM. The CDR3 has 18 residues. V dropped 2 bases and J dropped 2 bases, with 21 bases sitting between them. The CDR3 DNA reads as TGTGCCAGCAGTTTACTCGGGCACCTGACCCTCTTAAACACTGAAGCTTTCTTT. Translated, it gives CASSLLGHLTLLNTEAFF.

Details on this clonotype: Given a much more abundant clone one base away, this may be a read error. This chain connects TRBV5-3 to TRBJ1-1; no reliable D call. TRBV5-3 is identified as an open reading frame with a role that is uncertain. This CDR3 contains 14 residues. The CDR3 DNA reads TGTGCCAGCAGCTCCTCCCCGGGCCCCATTGAAGCTTTCTTT. It is translated as CASSSSPGPIEAFF.

In this sample, this clonotype turned up many times. J is TRBJ1-3 and V is TRBV7-9; 8 bases are a match to TRBD1. V was clipped by 6 bases and J by 3 bases; unmatched bases: 10. The length of the CDR3 is 16 residues. Germline CDR1 is SEHNR and CDR2 is FQNEAQ (reference sequence). In DNA, the CDR3 is TGTGCCAGCAGGTCTCGACAGGGGATCGGTGGAAACACCATATATTTT. This sequence encodes CASRSRQGIGGNTIYF.

This clonotype showed up many times. The genes are TRBV7-9 and TRBJ1-1; D not resolved. Germline V lookup: CDR1 SEHNR, CDR2 FQNEAQ (reference sequence). This CDR3 is built from 11 residues. Trimming pared 7 bases from V and 10 bases from J, leaving 13 bases between. The CDR3 reads CASTGGLTAFF. CDR3 sequence (DNA): TGTGCCAGCACCGGAGGACTGACAGCTTTCTTT. Full variable domain (remainder filled in from reference TRBV7-9 and TRBJ1-1): DTGVSQNPRHKITKRGQNVTFRCDPISEHNRLYWYRQTLGQGPEFLTYFQNEAQLEKSRLLSDRFSAERPKGSFSTLEIQRTEQGDSAMYLCASTGGLTAFFGQGTRLTVV.